Below, one T cell receptor beta chain is given with its context. Its antigen is as yet unknown. Total RNA, at least 6 micrograms per sample, was extracted from PBMCs. It was with a sample-barcoded 5' primer and a J-beta primer mix that a second PCR of roughly 6 to 11 cycles was run. MiXCR, applied by TCRdb to the 5' RACE reads, yields one record per CDR3 protein. The table lists 1.5 million to 2 million distinct CDR3 sequences, approximately 30% of them singletons, with 7.7% in the top ten. This sample was taken from a study of blood T cells in healthy people across ages. Points from the study as a whole: Older age went with lower TCR beta diversity per million T cells, in a roughly linear way. Researchers judged that diversity estimates from one million T cells fell short of true values.

The trim removed 2 bases at V and 13 bases at J, leaving 12 bases unmatched. The CDR3 length is 15 residues. This chain connects TRBV12-3 or TRBV12-4 to TRBJ2-1; 9 nucleotides agree with TRBD2. The sequence derives from a woman in her thirties in good health. Sequenced material: blood. CDR3 in amino acids: CASSLRMGAGGPQFF. CDR3 sequence (DNA): TGTGCCAGCAGTTTAAGGATGGGGGCGGGGGGGCCACAGTTCTTC.